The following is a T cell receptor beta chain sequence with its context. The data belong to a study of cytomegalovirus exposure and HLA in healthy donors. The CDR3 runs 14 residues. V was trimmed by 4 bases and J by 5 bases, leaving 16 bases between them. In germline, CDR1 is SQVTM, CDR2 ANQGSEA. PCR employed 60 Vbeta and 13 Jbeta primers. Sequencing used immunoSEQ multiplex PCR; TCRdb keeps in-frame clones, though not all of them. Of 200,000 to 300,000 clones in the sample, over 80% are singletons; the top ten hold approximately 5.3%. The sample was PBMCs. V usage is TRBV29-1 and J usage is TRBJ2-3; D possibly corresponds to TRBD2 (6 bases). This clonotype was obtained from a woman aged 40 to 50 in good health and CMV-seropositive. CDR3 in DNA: TGCAGCGTTGTAGACTCTACGCGGGGAGATACGCAGTATTTT. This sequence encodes CSVVDSTRGDTQYF.